Listed below are T cell receptor beta chains from one sample, sequenced in a study of T cell responses to AZD1222 COVID-19 vaccine. Assay used: immunoSEQ multiplex PCR; TCRdb lists only in-frame clones, some missing. The sample yields 70,000 to 95,000 clones, around 90% seen once. Sequences were derived from peripheral blood, sampled 28 days after the second AZD1222 dose. These receptors were taken from an adult who received the AZD1222 COVID-19 vaccine. CDR3s include the opening cysteine and the closing phenylalanine or tryptophan. The D gene is left open where the match is weak. Only part of the rows carry a size: once, few, many, or a class if the clone is expanded.

>.|.|TRBJ2-2|TRBV29-1
CSAGLDGTGELFF
TGCAGCGCCGGTCTGGACGGGACCGGGGAGCTGTTTTTT
>.|TRBD1|TRBJ1-5|TRBV7-9
CASSLGAGGSNQPQHF
TGTGCCAGCAGCTTAGGAGCAGGGGGTAGCAATCAGCCCCAGCATTTT
>.|.|TRBJ2-2|TRBV2
CASSESWGGELFF
TGTGCCAGCAGTGAATCTTGGGGCGGGGAGCTGTTTTTT
>.|.|TRBJ2-3|TRBV24-1
CATSDLMLHTQYF
TGTGCCACCAGTGATTTGATGCTCCATACGCAGTATTTT
>.|TRBD1|TRBJ2-1|TRBV29-1
CSVTRGHSYNEQFF
TGCAGCGTTACCAGGGGGCACTCCTACAATGAGCAGTTCTTC
>.|.|TRBJ1-2|TRBV29-1
CSVEGSAPFPNYGYTF
TGCAGCGTTGAAGGGTCTGCTCCGTTTCCTAACTATGGCTACACCTTC
>.|TRBD1|TRBJ1-2|TRBV4-1
CASSQDGQGGGYTF
TGCGCCAGCAGCCAAGACGGGCAGGGGGGCGGCTACACCTTC
>.|TRBD1|TRBJ2-3|TRBV2
CASQLTGGFIDTQYF
TGTGCCAGCCAATTGACAGGGGGCTTTATAGATACGCAGTATTTT
>once|.|TRBJ2-7|TRBV5-1
CASSPGPTSSYEQYF
TGCGCCAGCAGCCCGGGACCGACTAGCTCCTACGAGCAGTACTTC
>.|TRBD1|TRBJ1-1|TRBV6-5
CASSYSSRGPDTEAFF
TGTGCCAGCAGTTACTCGTCCAGGGGGCCAGACACTGAAGCTTTCTTT
>.|.|TRBJ1-5|TRBV20-1
CSASWQGYQPQHF
TGCAGTGCTAGTTGGCAGGGCTATCAGCCCCAGCATTTT
>.|TRBD2|TRBJ2-2|TRBV9
CASSASGTSGVTGGELFF
TGTGCCAGCAGCGCTAGCGGGACTAGCGGAGTTACCGGCGGGGAGCTGTTTTTT
>.|TRBD2|TRBJ2-1|TRBV28
CASSLGGGPHNEQFF
TGTGCCAGCAGTTTAGGGGGAGGGCCCCACAATGAGCAGTTCTTC
>.|.|TRBJ2-6|TRBV6-8
CASSLDERSNKSRANVPTF
TGTGCCAGCAGTCTAGACGAACGCTCTAACAAAAGTCGGGCCAACGTCCCGACTTTC
>.|.|TRBJ2-1|TRBV21-1
CASTNRVNEQFF
TGTGCCAGCACCAACAGGGTGAATGAGCAGTTCTTC
>.|.|TRBJ2-3|TRBV5-1
CASSRATSTDTQYF
TGCGCCAGCAGCCGGGCGACAAGCACAGATACGCAGTATTTT
>.|.|TRBJ1-2|TRBV29-1
CSVGVNYGYTF
TGCAGCGTTGGGGTTAACTATGGCTACACCTTC
>.|.|TRBJ1-4|TRBV30
CARGHEVGDEKLFF
TGTGCCCGTGGGCATGAGGTGGGGGATGAAAAACTGTTTTTT
>.|.|TRBJ1-2|TRBV27
CASSSKSGWGGNYGYTF
TGTGCCAGCAGTTCTAAATCCGGATGGGGGGGCAACTATGGCTACACCTTC
>.|.|TRBJ2-1|TRBV6-4
CATSPGWSYNEQFF
TGTGCCACCTCCCCGGGGTGGTCCTACAATGAGCAGTTCTTC
>.|.|TRBJ2-6|TRBV19
CASNQQGSGANVLTF
TGTGCCAGCAACCAACAGGGTTCTGGGGCCAACGTCCTGACTTTC
>once|TRBD1|TRBJ1-2|TRBV18
CASSPTQGGNYGYTF
TGTGCCAGCTCACCGACCCAGGGGGGCAACTATGGCTACACCTTC
>once|.|TRBJ2-1|TRBV10-3
CAISDIGGEQFF
TGTGCCATCAGTGATATTGGGGGTGAGCAGTTCTTC
>.|.|TRBJ1-6|TRBV21-1
CASSNAGSSPLHF
TGTGCCAGCAGCAACGCGGGCAGTTCACCCCTCCACTTT
>.|.|TRBJ1-4|TRBV6-1
CASSEVRGEKLFF
TGTGCCAGCAGTGAAGTGAGGGGCGAAAAACTGTTTTTT
>.|TRBD1|TRBJ2-2|TRBV28
CASSSPGQGITGELFF
TGTGCCAGCAGTTCCCCGGGACAGGGTATCACCGGGGAGCTGTTTTTT
>.|.|TRBJ2-5|TRBV7-2
CASSSPSRGQETQYF
TGTGCCAGCAGCTCCCCCTCCCGGGGACAAGAGACCCAGTACTTC
>.|.|TRBJ2-7|TRBV18
CASSRGPYEQYF
TGTGCCAGCTCACGAGGGCCCTACGAGCAGTACTTC
>.|TRBD1|TRBJ2-2|TRBV5-1
CASSLDRAGGSGELFF
TGCGCCAGCAGCTTAGATCGAGCAGGGGGCTCCGGGGAGCTGTTTTTT
>.|.|TRBJ2-5|TRBV7-9
CASSLVQGGVETQYF
TGTGCCAGCAGCTTAGTACAGGGCGGAGTGGAGACCCAGTACTTC
>.|.|TRBJ2-3|TRBV5-1
CASSFHILPGQGRTGGPSTDTQYF
TGCGCCAGCAGCTTCCATATACTTCCGGGACAGGGTAGGACGGGAGGGCCATCTACAGATACGCAGTATTTT
>.|.|TRBJ1-2|TRBV10-3
CAISEGGVNYGYTF
TGTGCCATCAGTGAGGGAGGGGTAAACTATGGCTACACCTTC